These 19 T cell receptor beta chains share one sample of origin, sequenced in a study of T cell responses to AZD1222 COVID-19 vaccine. The protocol was immunoSEQ multiplex PCR, while the TCRdb copy is restricted to in-frame clones and leaves out a portion. The sample yields fewer than 150,000 clones, 70% to 90% seen once. Source: peripheral blood, taken 28 days after the second AZD1222 dose. These receptors all come from an adult who received the AZD1222 COVID-19 vaccine.

The rearrangement joins TRBV19 to TRBJ1-2, with 7 bases that match TRBD1. The CDR3 totals 14 residues. With 4 bases clipped from V and 3 bases from J, the junction kept 5 bases outside the gene matches. CDR1 and CDR2 from the germline V gene are LNHDA and SQIVND (reference sequence). The chain's CDR3 is CASSTVQGYYGYTF. In DNA, the CDR3 is TGTGCCAGTAGTACCGTACAGGGGTACTATGGCTACACCTTC.

The rearrangement uses TRBV25-1 and TRBJ2-5; D is possibly TRBD1 or TRBD2 (6 bases each). The CDR3 covers 13 residues. Trimming stripped 10 bases from V and 2 bases from J, with 14 bases between. Germline V lookup: CDR1 MGHDK, CDR2 SYGVNS. As DNA, the CDR3 is TGTGCCACCCGGGGGACAACTCAAGAGACCCAGTACTTC. It yields the protein CATRGTTQETQYF. Full variable domain (missing parts from reference TRBV25-1 and TRBJ2-5): EADIYQTPRYLVIGTGKKITLECSQTMGHDKMYWYQQDPGMELHLIHYSYGVNSTEKGDLSSESTVSRIRTEHFPLTLESARPSHTSQYLCATRGTTQETQYFGPGTRLLVL.

V usage is TRBV4-1 and J usage is TRBJ1-6; 7 bases fit TRBD1. Germline loops: CDR1 MGHRA, CDR2 YSYEKL. The CDR3 spans 18 residues. The ends lost 0 bases at V and 3 bases at J; junction bases unmatched: 8. CDR3 sequence reads: CASSQDGQGDYYNSPLHF. Written as DNA, the CDR3 is TGCGCCAGCAGCCAAGATGGGCAGGGGGACTACTATAATTCACCCCTCCACTTT.

The chain has TRBV2 and TRBJ2-7; perhaps TRBD2 as D (5 bases). The V gene lost 1 base and the J gene lost 5 bases, with 6 bases spanning the gap. The CDR3 runs to 12 residues. Germline values: CDR1 SNHLY, CDR2 FYNNEI. CDR3 loop: CASSEGGDEQYF. In nucleotides, the CDR3 is TGTGCCAGCAGTGAAGGGGGAGACGAGCAGTACTTC. The variable domain in full, completed from reference TRBV2 and TRBJ2-7, reads EPEVTQTPSHQVTQMGQEVILRCVPISNHLYFYWYRQILGQKVEFLVSFYNNEISEKSEIFDDQFSVERPDGSNFTLKIRSTKLEDSAMYFCASSEGGDEQYFGPGTRLTVT.

The gene calls are TRBV2 and TRBJ2-6; TRBD2 is a possible D gene (5 bases). Germline V lookup: CDR1 SNHLY, CDR2 FYNNEI. The CDR3 is 15 residues long. Deletions cut 6 bases from V and 1 base from J, with 10 bases between. The CDR3 nucleotides are TGTGCCAGCAGCGGACTCGGGTCTGGGGCCAACGTCCTGACTTTC. Amino acid sequence: CASSGLGSGANVLTF.

This chain's CDR3 is CASSGGGGYTF. The CDR3 nucleotides are TGTGCCAGCTCGGGAGGGGGCGGCTACACCTTC. V is TRBV2 and J is TRBJ1-2; 7 positions match TRBD1. Germline loops: CDR1 SNHLY, CDR2 FYNNEI. Germline trimming cut 8 bases from V and 8 bases from J; bases unmatched to any gene: 5. This CDR3 is 11 amino acids long.

The chain combines TRBV27 with TRBJ2-2, with 11 nucleotides matching TRBD2. Germline lookup yields CDR1 MNHEY and CDR2 SMNVEV (reference sequence). There are 13 residues in the CDR3. The trim removed 8 bases at V and 5 bases at J, leaving 1 base unmatched. The CDR3 nucleotides read TGTGCCAGCCTAGCGGGAGGTACCGGGGAGCTGTTTTTT. Translation gives CASLAGGTGELFF.

Here the CDR3 reads CATAGSNSPLHF. DNA for the CDR3: TGTGCAACGGCTGGATCAAATTCACCCCTCCACTTT. The chain employs TRBV6-6 and TRBJ1-6; D remains ambiguous. The CDR3 runs 12 residues. Germline CDR1 and CDR2: MNHNY and SVGAGI (reference sequence).

This chain joins TRBV11-3 and TRBJ2-1; 8 nucleotides agree with TRBD1. V was pared by 5 bases and J by 4 bases, with 4 bases of the junction left unmatched. The CDR3 has 14 residues. The germline V gene has CDR1 SGHNT and CDR2 YENEEA. The CDR3 reads CASSPGTGYNEQFF. Written as DNA, the CDR3 is TGTGCCAGCAGCCCCGGGACAGGTTACAATGAGCAGTTCTTC.

J is TRBJ1-1 and V is TRBV5-4; D gene uncertain. This CDR3 is 15 amino acids long. CDR1 SGHNT and CDR2 YYREEE come from the germline V gene (reference sequence). V was trimmed by 1 base and J by 4 bases, leaving 14 bases between them. The CDR3 coding sequence is TGTGCCAGCAGCTTGTATCTGGGTATTGGCACTGAAGCTTTCTTT. This codes for CASSLYLGIGTEAFF.

The gene calls are TRBV5-1 and TRBJ1-1, with a possible D match to TRBD1 (5 bases). Germline-derived CDR1 and CDR2 are SGHRS and YFSETQ. The V and J ends lost 4 bases and 1 base respectively, with 14 bases between them. CDR3 length equals 15 residues. CDR3 coding DNA: TGCGCCAGCAGCCTATTCTTAACAGGGAACACTGAAGCTTTCTTT. This gives the protein CASSLFLTGNTEAFF.

The chain has TRBV11-3 and TRBJ2-1; TRBD2 agrees at 9 bases. V dropped 5 bases and J dropped 6; count of bases not matched to a gene: 8. The CDR3 is made up of 15 amino acids. From germline, CDR1 is SGHNT and CDR2 YENEEA. The CDR3, as DNA: TGTGCCAGCAGCCAAGGCGGGGGGGCGGTCAATGAGCAGTTCTTC. This translates into CASSQGGGAVNEQFF.

In DNA form, the CDR3 reads TGTGCCAGCAGCTTAAGGACAGGTACAGATACGCAGTATTTT. This translates into CASSLRTGTDTQYF. The J gene is TRBJ2-3, the V gene TRBV11-3; 7 bases are a match to TRBD1. The trim removed 2 bases at V and 3 bases at J, leaving 2 bases unmatched. Germline values: CDR1 SGHNT, CDR2 YENEEA. The CDR3 consists of 14 residues.

This chain connects TRBV6-1 to TRBJ2-2; TRBD2 is a possible D gene (6 bases). V was pared by 4 bases and J by 1 base, with 16 bases between. Germline-derived CDR1 and CDR2 are MNHNS and SASEGT. This CDR3 region has 17 residues. CDR3 amino acids: CASSAISGRVNTGELFF. The CDR3 nucleotides are TGTGCCAGCAGTGCGATTAGCGGAAGAGTGAACACCGGGGAGCTGTTTTTT.

The DNA for the CDR3 is TGTGCCAGCAGCCTCGCGAGCGGGGGTCAAGAGACCCAGTACTTC. Protein sequence: CASSLASGGQETQYF. This chain uses TRBV3-1 (or the pseudogene TRBV3-2) with TRBJ2-5; 8 nucleotides line up with TRBD2. J was trimmed by 2 bases and V by 4 bases; bases with no gene match: 6. Germline-derived CDR1 and CDR2 are LGHDT and YNNKEL (reference sequence). This CDR3 is built from 15 residues.

V gene TRBV2 combines with J gene TRBJ2-7; a possible D gene is TRBD1 (7 bases). Germline CDR1 SNHLY, CDR2 FYNNEI. This CDR3 is built from 14 residues. The V and J ends lost 6 bases and 5 bases respectively, with 17 bases between them. The CDR3, as DNA: TGTGCCAGCAGAGGGGGCAGGGGGGTCCACGAGCAGTACTTC. Its translation is CASRGGRGVHEQYF.

This rearrangement joins TRBV4-1 to TRBJ1-4; D may be TRBD1 (5 bases). The V and J ends lost 4 bases and 8 bases respectively, with 14 bases between them. CDR3 size: 14 residues. Per the germline V gene, CDR1 is MGHRA and CDR2 is YSYEKL. The CDR3 DNA follows: TGCGCCAGCAGCCCCGGGACGGGGGAGGAAAAACTGTTTTTT. Residues: CASSPGTGEEKLFF.

The gene calls are TRBV29-1 and TRBJ2-7; D unresolved. Trimming removed 1 base at V and 1 base at J, with 8 bases between. The CDR3 runs to 13 residues. Germline V gene lookup returns CDR1 SQVTM and CDR2 ANQGSEA. CDR3 in amino acids: CSVEGPSSYEQYF. The DNA for the CDR3 is TGCAGCGTTGAAGGGCCCAGTTCCTACGAGCAGTACTTC.

The chain is built from TRBV28 and TRBJ2-7; possible D gene TRBD2, 6 bases. The CDR3 contains 14 residues. Germline V gene lookup returns CDR1 MDHEN and CDR2 SYDVKM. The germline V and J ends were trimmed by 2 bases and 1 base, with 9 bases remaining between them. DNA for the CDR3: TGTGCCAGCAGTTTAGTCGGGGGTTCCTACGAGCAGTACTTC. This sequence encodes CASSLVGGSYEQYF.